The subject of this entry is one T cell receptor beta chain. The data originate from a study of Ad26.COV2.S vaccination and SARS-CoV-2 variants. Documented treatment: some 19 received Ad26.COV2.S at low or high dose, single or two shots; roughly five received placebo; per-sample allocation not given. Specimens were obtained on day 63 following the first vaccine or placebo injection. The data were produced by immunoSEQ multiplex PCR, yet TCRdb's version contains in-frame clones alone and is incomplete. The sample records some 290,000 clones, 85% being singletons. There are 12 residues in the CDR3. The germline V gene has CDR1 MNHNS and CDR2 SASEGT. Trimming shortened V by 0 bases and J by 8 bases, and 6 bases separated the two germline ends.

This receptor was taken from a person aged 18-60 years who received the Ad26.COV2.S COVID-19 vaccine or a placebo. Sample: peripheral blood, taken in a trial of Ad26.COV2.S vaccine versus placebo. The rearrangement joins TRBV6-1 to TRBJ2-3, with D tentatively TRBD1 (5 bases). DNA of the CDR3: TGTGCCAGCAGTGAAGCTGGGGCTACGCAGTATTTT. This sequence encodes CASSEAGATQYF.